Shown below are 13 T cell receptor beta chains from a single sample sequenced in a study of identical twins. TCRdb re-called the 5' RACE reads through MiXCR, storing one row per CDR3 protein. The table lists about 340,000 distinct CDR3 sequences, approximately 13% of them singletons. These data were likewise used in another study, on yellow fever vaccine responses in identical twins.

The sequenced sample consisted of CD8+ T cells sorted from blood. Receptors originate from a woman between 18 and 29 years old in good health.

The table lists this clonotype with a few counts. The chain recombines TRBV7-6 with TRBJ2-3, with 13 bases matching TRBD2. In germline, CDR1 is SGHVS, CDR2 FNYEAQ. V trimming: 5 bases; J trimming: 2 bases; junction bases outside the gene matches: 4. The length of the CDR3 is 16 residues. The CDR3 spells CASSATSGRATDTQYF. DNA for the CDR3: TGTGCCAGCAGCGCCACTAGCGGGAGGGCCACAGATACGCAGTATTTT.

This clonotype came up a few times. The genes are TRBV5-1 and TRBJ2-5; D remains unclear. Germline V gene sequence: CDR1 SGHRS, CDR2 YFSETQ. This CDR3 is built from 15 residues. Trimming left V 0 bases short and J 2 bases short, with 11 bases between. CDR3 region: CASSLDGPPQETQYF. The CDR3 nucleotides are TGCGCCAGCAGCTTGGATGGGCCTCCTCAAGAGACCCAGTACTTC.

This chain connects TRBV20-1 to TRBJ2-1; D unclear. This CDR3 is built from 13 residues. Germline CDR1 is DFQATT and CDR2 is SNEGSKA (reference sequence). V was shortened by 3 bases and J by 4 bases, with 10 bases between the two germline ends. The CDR3 DNA sequence: TGCAGTGCTAGTGATGGCGGATACAATGAGCAGTTCTTC. It is translated as CSASDGGYNEQFF.

This clonotype came up many times. This chain links TRBV7-7 with TRBJ2-2; D is unclear. Germline loops: CDR1 SSHAT, CDR2 FNYEAQ (reference sequence). The CDR3 is 13 residues long. Trimming took 1 base from V and 4 from J, leaving 4 bases between them. The CDR3 nucleotides read TGTGCCAGCAGCTTAGGTTCCACCGGGGAGCTGTTTTTT. This gives the protein CASSLGSTGELFF.

In its sample, this clonotype was seen many times. The rearrangement joins TRBV4-1 to TRBJ2-1; D possibly corresponds to TRBD2 (5 bases). V was shortened by 2 bases and J by 3 bases, with 14 bases between the two germline ends. Germline assignment: CDR1 MGHRA and CDR2 YSYEKL. There are 16 residues in the CDR3. The CDR3 DNA is TGCGCCAGCAGCCAACCAATAGCGAGGGACTACAATGAGCAGTTCTTC. Its protein is CASSQPIARDYNEQFF.

This clonotype has more than one count but fewer than ten. The chain links TRBV5-1 to TRBJ1-1, with D perhaps TRBD1 (5 bases). Germline assignment: CDR1 SGHRS and CDR2 YFSETQ. The length of the CDR3 is 12 residues. Trimming left V 1 base short and J 6 bases short, with 7 bases between. CDR3 protein: CASSLRGAEAFF. Written as DNA, the CDR3 is TGCGCCAGCAGCTTGAGGGGCGCTGAAGCTTTCTTT. Full variable domain (missing parts from reference TRBV5-1 and TRBJ1-1): KAGVTQTPRYLIKTRGQQVTLSCSPISGHRSVSWYQQTPGQGLQFLFEYFSETQRNKGNFPGRFSGRQFSNSRSEMNVSTLELGDSALYLCASSLRGAEAFFGQGTRLTVV.

This clonotype was seen a few times. V usage is TRBV12-3 or TRBV12-4 and J usage is TRBJ2-5; 9 nucleotides match TRBD1. V shed 3 bases and J 5 bases; nucleotides not matched to a gene: 7. The CDR3 is 15 amino acids. The CDR3 is CASSFGSTGGETQYF. For the CDR3, the DNA is TGTGCCAGCAGTTTTGGTTCGACAGGGGGGGAGACCCAGTACTTC.

This clonotype was seen more than once but under ten times. The rearrangement uses TRBV20-1 and TRBJ2-1; 10 bases match TRBD2. The ends lost 6 bases at V and 6 bases at J; junction bases unmatched: 2. From germline, CDR1 is DFQATT and CDR2 SNEGSKA (reference sequence). This CDR3 comprises 12 residues. CDR3 bases: TGCAGTGCGCCTAGCGGGAGCAATGAGCAGTTCTTC. This sequence encodes CSAPSGSNEQFF.

This clonotype was counted ten times or more. V and J are TRBV29-1 and TRBJ2-1; 8 bases map to TRBD1. Germline CDR1 reads SQVTM; CDR2 reads ANQGSEA. The CDR3 is 14 amino acids. V lost 4 bases and J lost 0; bases outside the gene matches: 2. The CDR3 DNA reads TGCAGCGTTGGTGACAGGGGCTCCTACAATGAGCAGTTCTTC. Its translation: CSVGDRGSYNEQFF.

This chain joins TRBV5-1 and TRBJ2-1; 9 positions agree with TRBD2. The J segment lost 9 bases and the V segment lost 0 bases, leaving 10 bases of the junction unmatched. Germline CDR1 reads SGHRS; CDR2 reads YFSETQ. The CDR3 covers 16 residues. CDR3 sequence: CASSLAGAGGQAEQFF. CDR3 in DNA: TGCGCCAGCAGCTTGGCCGGGGCGGGGGGGCAAGCTGAGCAGTTCTTC.

This clonotype has only a few counts. The chain recombines TRBV4-1 with TRBJ2-5, with D tentatively TRBD2 (6 bases). This CDR3 is 14 amino acids long. Trimming took 6 bases from V and 4 from J, leaving 15 bases between them. The germline CDR1 and CDR2 sequences are MGHRA and YSYEKL. Here the CDR3 reads CASSQGRTIETQYF. The CDR3 DNA reads as TGCGCCAGCAGTCAGGGACGGACTATAGAGACCCAGTACTTC.

In its sample, this clonotype was seen a few times. V gene TRBV11-3 combines with J gene TRBJ2-1, with unresolved D. The CDR3 loop spans 12 amino acids. The ends were cut back, 3 bases at V and 7 bases at J, with 7 bases in the middle. Germline V CDR1 and CDR2: SGHNT, YENEEA. The CDR3 bases are TGTGCCAGCAGCTTTTCACAGAATGAGCAGTTCTTC. Protein product: CASSFSQNEQFF. The full variable domain, rest sourced from reference TRBV11-3 and TRBJ2-1, is EAGVVQSPRYKIIEKKQPVAFWCNPISGHNTLYWYLQNLGQGPELLIRYENEEAVDDSQLPKDRFSAERLKGVDSTLKIQPAELGDSAVYLCASSFSQNEQFFGPGTRLTVL.

The chain combines TRBV11-2 with TRBJ2-5, with unresolved D. Germline loops: CDR1 SGHAT, CDR2 FQNNGV. This CDR3 region has 12 residues. V gave up 5 bases and J gave up 0 bases, with 4 bases separating them. The CDR3 nucleotides are TGTGCCAGCAGCACGTACCAAGAGACCCAGTACTTC. Its translation is CASSTYQETQYF.